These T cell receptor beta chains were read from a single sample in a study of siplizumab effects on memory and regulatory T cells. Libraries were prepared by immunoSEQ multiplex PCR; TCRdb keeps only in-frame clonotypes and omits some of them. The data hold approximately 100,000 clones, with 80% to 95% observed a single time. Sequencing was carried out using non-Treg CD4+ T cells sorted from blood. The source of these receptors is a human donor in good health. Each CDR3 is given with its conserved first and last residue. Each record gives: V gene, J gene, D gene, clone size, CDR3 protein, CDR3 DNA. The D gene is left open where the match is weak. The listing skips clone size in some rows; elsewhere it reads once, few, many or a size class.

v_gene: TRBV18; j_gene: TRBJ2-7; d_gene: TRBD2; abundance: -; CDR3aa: CASSPPDGLAGLYEQYF; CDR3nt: TGTGCCAGCTCACCACCCGATGGACTAGCGGGACTATACGAGCAGTACTTC
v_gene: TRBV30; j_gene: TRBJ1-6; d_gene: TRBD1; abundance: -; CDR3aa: CAWSRTGWNSPLHF; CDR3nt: TGTGCCTGGAGCCGGACAGGGTGGAATTCACCCCTCCACTTT
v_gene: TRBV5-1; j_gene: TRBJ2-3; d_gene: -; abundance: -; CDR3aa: CASSLGRQNTDTQYF; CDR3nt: TGCGCCAGCAGCTTGGGCCGGCAGAACACAGATACGCAGTATTTT
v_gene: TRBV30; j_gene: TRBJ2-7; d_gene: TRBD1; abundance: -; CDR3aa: CASSKGQGVYEQYF; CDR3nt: TGTGCCTCCTCAAAAGGACAGGGAGTGTACGAGCAGTACTTC
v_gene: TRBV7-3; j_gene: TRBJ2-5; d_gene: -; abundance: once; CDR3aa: CASSLQSQETQYF; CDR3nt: TGTGCCAGCAGCTTACAAAGCCAAGAGACCCAGTACTTC
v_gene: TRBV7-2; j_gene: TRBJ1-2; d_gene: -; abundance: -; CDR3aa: CASSLDRNNYGYTF; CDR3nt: TGTGCCAGCAGCTTAGATCGGAATAACTATGGCTACACCTTC
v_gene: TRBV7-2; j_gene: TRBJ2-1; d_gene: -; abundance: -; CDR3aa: CASSWGLSRSYNEQFF; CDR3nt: TGTGCCAGCAGCTGGGGTCTCTCGAGATCCTACAATGAGCAGTTCTTC
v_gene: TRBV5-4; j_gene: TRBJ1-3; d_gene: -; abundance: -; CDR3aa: CATTSQSGNTIYF; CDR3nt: TGTGCCACCACCTCACAGAGTGGAAACACCATATATTTT
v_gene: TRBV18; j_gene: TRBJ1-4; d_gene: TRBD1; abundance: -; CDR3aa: CASSPSNRGGEKLFF; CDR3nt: TGTGCCAGCTCACCATCTAACAGGGGTGGTGAAAAACTGTTTTTT
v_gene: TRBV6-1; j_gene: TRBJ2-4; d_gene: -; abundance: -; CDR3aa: CASSVALHLAKNIQYF; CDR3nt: TGTGCCAGCAGTGTAGCACTCCACCTAGCCAAAAACATTCAGTACTTC
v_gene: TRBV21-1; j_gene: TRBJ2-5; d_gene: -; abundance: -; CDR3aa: CASTGADQETQYF; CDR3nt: TGTGCCAGCACAGGGGCGGATCAAGAGACCCAGTACTTC
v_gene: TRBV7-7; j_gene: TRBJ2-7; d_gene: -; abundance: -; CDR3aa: CASSVDLSSYEQYF; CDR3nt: TGTGCTAGCAGTGTTGACTTGTCATCCTACGAGCAGTACTTC
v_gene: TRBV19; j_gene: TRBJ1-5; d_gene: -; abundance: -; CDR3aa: CASSPGPTGPQHF; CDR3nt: TGTGCCAGTAGTCCGGGGCCCACCGGGCCCCAGCATTTT
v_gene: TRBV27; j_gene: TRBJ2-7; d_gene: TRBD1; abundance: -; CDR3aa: CASSPNTGGAYEQYF; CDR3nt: TGTGCCAGCAGCCCTAACACAGGGGGCGCCTACGAGCAGTACTTC
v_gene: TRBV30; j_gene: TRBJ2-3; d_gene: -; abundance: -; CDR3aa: CAWSVPKGRRDSDTQYF; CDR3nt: TGTGCCTGGAGTGTACCTAAGGGGCGGAGAGACTCAGATACGCAGTATTTT
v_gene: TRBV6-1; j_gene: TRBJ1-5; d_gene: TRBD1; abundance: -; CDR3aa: CASSAGQGNQPQHF; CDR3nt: TGTGCCAGCAGTGCAGGACAGGGCAATCAGCCCCAGCATTTT
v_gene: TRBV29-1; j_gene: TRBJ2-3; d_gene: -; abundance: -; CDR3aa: CSVKGLAVGSDTQYF; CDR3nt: TGCAGCGTAAAAGGGCTAGCTGTGGGGTCAGATACGCAGTATTTT
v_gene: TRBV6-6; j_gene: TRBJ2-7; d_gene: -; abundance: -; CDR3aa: CASSSTDSSYEQYF; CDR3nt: TGTGCCAGCAGTTCCACTGATAGCTCCTACGAGCAGTACTTC
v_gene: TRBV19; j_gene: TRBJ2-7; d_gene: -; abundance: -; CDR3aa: CASSISTRDLRAEQYF; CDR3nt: TGTGCCAGTAGTATATCCACACGGGACCTCCGTGCCGAGCAGTACTTC
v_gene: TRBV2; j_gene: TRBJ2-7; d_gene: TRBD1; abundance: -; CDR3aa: CASSGQGSEQYF; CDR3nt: TGTGCCAGCAGTGGACAGGGAAGCGAGCAGTACTTC
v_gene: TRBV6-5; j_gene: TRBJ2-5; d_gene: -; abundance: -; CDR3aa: CASSEQGRETQYF; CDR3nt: TGTGCCAGCAGTGAACAGGGTCGAGAGACCCAGTACTTC
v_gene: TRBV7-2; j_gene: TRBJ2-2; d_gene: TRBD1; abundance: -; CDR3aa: CASSARQGANTGELFF; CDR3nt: TGTGCCAGCAGCGCGAGACAGGGGGCGAACACCGGGGAGCTGTTTTTT
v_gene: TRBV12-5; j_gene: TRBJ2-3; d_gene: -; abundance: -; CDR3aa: CASGLEDTQYF; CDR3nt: TGTGCTAGTGGTTTGGAGGATACGCAGTATTTT
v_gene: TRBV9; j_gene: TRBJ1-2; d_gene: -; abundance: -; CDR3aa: CASSVEGRRNYGYTF; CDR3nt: TGTGCCAGCAGCGTAGAGGGCAGGAGGAACTATGGCTACACCTTC
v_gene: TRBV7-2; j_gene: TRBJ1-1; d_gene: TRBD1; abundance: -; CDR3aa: CASRFGQAMNTEAFF; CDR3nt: TGTGCCAGCAGATTTGGACAGGCCATGAACACTGAAGCTTTCTTT
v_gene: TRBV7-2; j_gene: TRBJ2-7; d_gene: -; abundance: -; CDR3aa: CASRPTNSYEQYF; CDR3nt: TGTGCCAGCAGACCTACTAATTCCTACGAGCAGTACTTC
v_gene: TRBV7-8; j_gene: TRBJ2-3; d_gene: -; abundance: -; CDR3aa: CASSLEETSEDTQYF; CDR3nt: TGTGCCAGCAGCTTAGAGGAGACTAGTGAAGATACGCAGTATTTT
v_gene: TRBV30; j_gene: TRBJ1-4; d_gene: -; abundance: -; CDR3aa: CAWTGIEEKLFF; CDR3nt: TGTGCCTGGACAGGGATTGAGGAAAAACTGTTTTTT
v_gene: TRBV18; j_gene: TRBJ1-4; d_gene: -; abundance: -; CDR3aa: CASSARNEKLFF; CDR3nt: TGTGCCAGCTCGGCGAGAAATGAAAAACTGTTTTTT
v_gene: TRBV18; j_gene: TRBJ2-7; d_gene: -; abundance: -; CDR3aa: CASSPKGTSYEQYF; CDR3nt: TGTGCCAGCTCACCAAAGGGGACCTCCTACGAGCAGTACTTC
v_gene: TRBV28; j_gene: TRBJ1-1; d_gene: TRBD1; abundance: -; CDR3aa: CASRPRQGGMNTEAFF; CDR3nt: TGTGCCAGCAGACCGCGACAGGGGGGTATGAACACTGAAGCTTTCTTT
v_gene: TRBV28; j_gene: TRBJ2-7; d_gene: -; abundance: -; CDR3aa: CASKFGSYEQYF; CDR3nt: TGTGCCAGCAAATTCGGCTCCTACGAGCAGTACTTC
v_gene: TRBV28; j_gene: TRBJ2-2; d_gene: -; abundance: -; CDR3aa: CASSPGGKTNTGELFF; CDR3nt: TGTGCCAGCAGTCCTGGCGGGAAGACGAACACCGGGGAGCTGTTTTTT
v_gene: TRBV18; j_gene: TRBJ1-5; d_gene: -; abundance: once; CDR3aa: CASSPQGHGNQPQHF; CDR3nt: TGTGCCAGCTCACCACAGGGTCACGGCAATCAGCCCCAGCATTTT
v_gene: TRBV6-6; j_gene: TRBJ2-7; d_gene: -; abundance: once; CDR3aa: CASSYSGEQYF; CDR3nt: TGTGCCAGCAGTTACTCGGGCGAGCAGTACTTC
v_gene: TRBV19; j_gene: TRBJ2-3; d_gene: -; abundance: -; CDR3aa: CASSEQGGTDTQYF; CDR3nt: TGTGCCAGTAGTGAACAGGGTGGGACAGATACGCAGTATTTT
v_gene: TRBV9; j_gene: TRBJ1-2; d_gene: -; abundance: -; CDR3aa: CASSPHAASTDSYGYTF; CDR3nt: TGTGCCAGCAGCCCCCACGCAGCGTCCACGGACAGCTATGGCTACACCTTC
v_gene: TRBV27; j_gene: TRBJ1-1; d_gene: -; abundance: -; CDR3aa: CASSFLVGQGSSEAFF; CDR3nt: TGTGCCAGCAGTTTCCTCGTGGGGCAGGGATCCTCTGAAGCTTTCTTT
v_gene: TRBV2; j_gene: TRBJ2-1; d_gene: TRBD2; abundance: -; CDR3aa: CASSELSGRSGEQFF; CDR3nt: TGTGCCAGCAGTGAACTTAGCGGGAGGTCTGGTGAGCAGTTCTTC
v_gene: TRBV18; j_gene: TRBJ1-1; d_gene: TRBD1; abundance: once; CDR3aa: CASSLWDRGDTEAFF; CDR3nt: TGTGCCAGCTCACTATGGGACAGGGGGGACACTGAAGCTTTCTTT
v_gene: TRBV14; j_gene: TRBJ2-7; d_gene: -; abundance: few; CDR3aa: CASGHQGTYEQYF; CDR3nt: TGTGCCAGCGGACACCAGGGAACGTACGAGCAGTACTTC
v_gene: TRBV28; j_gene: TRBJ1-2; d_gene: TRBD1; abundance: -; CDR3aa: CASSLSGTGNYGYTF; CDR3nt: TGTGCCAGCAGTCTCTCCGGGACAGGGAACTATGGCTACACCTTC
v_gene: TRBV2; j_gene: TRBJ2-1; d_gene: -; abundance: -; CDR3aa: CASSEKGGGAWEQFF; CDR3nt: TGTGCCAGCAGTGAAAAAGGGGGAGGGGCGTGGGAGCAGTTCTTC
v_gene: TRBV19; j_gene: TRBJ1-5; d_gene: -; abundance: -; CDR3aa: CASRGDGNQPQHF; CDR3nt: TGTGCCAGTAGGGGGGACGGCAATCAGCCCCAGCATTTT
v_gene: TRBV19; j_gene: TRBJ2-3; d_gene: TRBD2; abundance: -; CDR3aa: CASSPGLAVPDTQYF; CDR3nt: TGTGCCAGTAGCCCGGGACTAGCGGTTCCAGATACGCAGTATTTT
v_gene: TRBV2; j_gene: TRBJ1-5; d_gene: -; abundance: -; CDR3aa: CASSEPPGRINQPQHF; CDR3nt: TGTGCCAGCAGTGAACCCCCGGGACGTATCAATCAGCCCCAGCATTTT
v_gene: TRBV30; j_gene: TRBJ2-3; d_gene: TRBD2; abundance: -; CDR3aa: CAFSRSGSLNF; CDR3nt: TGTGCTTTCTCTCGGAGCGGGAGTCTGAATTTT
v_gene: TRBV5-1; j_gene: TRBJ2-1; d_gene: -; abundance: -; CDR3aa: CASSLGRPGAAKSYNEQFF; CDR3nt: TGCGCCAGCAGCTTGGGTCGTCCAGGGGCCGCAAAATCCTACAATGAGCAGTTCTTC
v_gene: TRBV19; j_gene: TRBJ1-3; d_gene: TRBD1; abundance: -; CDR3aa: CASSIGTGASGNTIYF; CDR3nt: TGTGCCAGTAGTATAGGGACAGGGGCTTCTGGAAACACCATATATTTT
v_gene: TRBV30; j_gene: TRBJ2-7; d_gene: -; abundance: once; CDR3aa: CAWRSGRGNYEQYF; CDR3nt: TGTGCCTGGAGATCGGGCAGGGGCAATTACGAGCAGTACTTC
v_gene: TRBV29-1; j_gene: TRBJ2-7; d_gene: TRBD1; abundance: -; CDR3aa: CSVAWTGTYEQYF; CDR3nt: TGCAGCGTTGCATGGACAGGGACCTACGAGCAGTACTTC
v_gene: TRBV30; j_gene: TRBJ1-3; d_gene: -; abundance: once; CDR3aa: CAWSVQGNTIYF; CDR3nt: TGTGCCTGGAGTGTACAGGGAAACACCATATATTTT
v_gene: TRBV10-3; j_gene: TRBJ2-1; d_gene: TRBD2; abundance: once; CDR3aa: CAISDPGTSGRSSYNEQFF; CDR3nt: TGTGCCATCAGTGACCCCGGGACTAGCGGGAGGAGCTCCTACAATGAGCAGTTCTTC